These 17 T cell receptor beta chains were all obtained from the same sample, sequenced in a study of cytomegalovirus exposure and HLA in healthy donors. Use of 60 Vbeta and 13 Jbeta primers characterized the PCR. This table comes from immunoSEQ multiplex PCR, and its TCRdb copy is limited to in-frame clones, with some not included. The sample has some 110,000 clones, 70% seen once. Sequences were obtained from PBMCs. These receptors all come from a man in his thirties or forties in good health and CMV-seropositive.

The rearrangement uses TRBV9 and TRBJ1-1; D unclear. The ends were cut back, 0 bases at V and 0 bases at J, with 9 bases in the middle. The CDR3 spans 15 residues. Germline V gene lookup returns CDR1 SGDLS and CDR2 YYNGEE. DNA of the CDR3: TGTGCCAGCAGCGTAGATCTGGGCCTGAACACTGAAGCTTTCTTT. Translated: CASSVDLGLNTEAFF.

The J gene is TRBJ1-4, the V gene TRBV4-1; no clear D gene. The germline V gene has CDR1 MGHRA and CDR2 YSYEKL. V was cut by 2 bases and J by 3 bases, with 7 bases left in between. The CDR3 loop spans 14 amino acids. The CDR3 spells CASSQYRSNEKLFF. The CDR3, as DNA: TGCGCCAGCAGCCAATACAGATCTAATGAAAAACTGTTTTTT.

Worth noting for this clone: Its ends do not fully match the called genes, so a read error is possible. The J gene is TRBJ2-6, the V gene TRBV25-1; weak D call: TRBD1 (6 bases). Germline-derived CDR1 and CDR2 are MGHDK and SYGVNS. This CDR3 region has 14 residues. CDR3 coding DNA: TGTGCCAGCAGTGAATCTCTGGGGGCCAACGGCCTGACTTTC. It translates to CASSESLGANGLTF. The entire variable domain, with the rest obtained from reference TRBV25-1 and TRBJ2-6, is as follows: EADIYQTPRYLVIGTGKKITLECSQTMGHDKMYWYQQDPGMELHLIHYSYGVNSTEKGDLSSESTVSRIRTEHFPLTLESARPSHTSQYLCASSESLGANGLTFGAGSRLTVL.

The CDR3 here is CASSPRTGELFF. As DNA, the CDR3 is TGTGCCAGCAGCCCGCGAACCGGGGAGCTGTTTTTT. V gene TRBV7-3 combines with J gene TRBJ2-2; D call uncertain. Germline CDR1 is SGHTA and CDR2 is FQGTGA. Trimming took 5 bases from V and 5 from J, leaving 6 bases between them. The CDR3 consists of 12 residues.

Here the CDR3 reads CASSSTVGGANYGYTF. The CDR3 DNA reads as TGTGCCAGCAGCTCCACCGTCGGAGGTGCTAACTATGGCTACACCTTC. This sequence joins TRBV4-2 and TRBJ1-2, with D unresolved. Trimming took 5 bases from V and 0 from J, leaving 16 bases between them. The germline V gene has CDR1 LGHNA and CDR2 YNFKEQ. The length of the CDR3 is 16 residues.

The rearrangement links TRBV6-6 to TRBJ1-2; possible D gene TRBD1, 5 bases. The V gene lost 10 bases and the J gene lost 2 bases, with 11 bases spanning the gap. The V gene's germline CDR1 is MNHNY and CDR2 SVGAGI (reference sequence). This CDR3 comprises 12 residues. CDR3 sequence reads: CATDRGNYGYTF. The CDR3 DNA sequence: TGTGCCACGGACCGGGGGAACTATGGCTACACCTTC.

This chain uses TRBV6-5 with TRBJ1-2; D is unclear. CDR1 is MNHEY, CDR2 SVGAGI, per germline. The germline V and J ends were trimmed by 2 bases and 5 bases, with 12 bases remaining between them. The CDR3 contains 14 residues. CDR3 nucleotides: TGTGCCAGCAGTTACGTTAACACCGAATATGGCTACACCTTC. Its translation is CASSYVNTEYGYTF.

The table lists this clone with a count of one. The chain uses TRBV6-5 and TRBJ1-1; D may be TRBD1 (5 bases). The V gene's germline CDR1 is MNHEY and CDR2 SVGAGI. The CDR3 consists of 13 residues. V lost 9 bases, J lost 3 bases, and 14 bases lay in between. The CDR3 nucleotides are TGTGCCAGTTGGAGGGGAGAGGACACTGAAGCTTTCTTT. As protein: CASWRGEDTEAFF.

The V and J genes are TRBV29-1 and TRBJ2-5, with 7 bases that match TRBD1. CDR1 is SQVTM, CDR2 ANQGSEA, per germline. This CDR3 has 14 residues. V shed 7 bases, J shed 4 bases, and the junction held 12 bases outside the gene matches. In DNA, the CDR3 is TGCAGCGCACGTTGGACAGGCCCTGGAGAGACCCAGTACTTC. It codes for CSARWTGPGETQYF. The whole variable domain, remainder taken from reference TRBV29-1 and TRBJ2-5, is SAVISQKPSRDICQRGTSLTIQCQVDSQVTMMFWYRQQPGQSLTLIATANQGSEATYESGFVIDKFPISRPNLTFSTLTVSNMSPEDSSIYLCSARWTGPGETQYFGPGTRLLVL.

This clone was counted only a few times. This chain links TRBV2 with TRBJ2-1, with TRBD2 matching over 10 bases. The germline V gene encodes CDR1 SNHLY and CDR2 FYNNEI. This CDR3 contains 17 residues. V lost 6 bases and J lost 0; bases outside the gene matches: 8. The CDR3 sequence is CASRVGLAASSYNEQFF. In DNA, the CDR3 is TGTGCCAGCAGGGTCGGACTAGCGGCCTCCTCCTACAATGAGCAGTTCTTC.

CDR3 loop: CASSYGTITEAFF. In DNA, the CDR3 is TGTGCCAGCAGCTACGGGACAATCACTGAAGCTTTCTTT. J is TRBJ1-1 and V is TRBV7-9; weak D call: TRBD1 (6 bases). V lost 4 bases and J lost 4, with 10 bases in between. The CDR3 has 13 residues. Germline lookup yields CDR1 SEHNR and CDR2 FQNEAQ (reference sequence).

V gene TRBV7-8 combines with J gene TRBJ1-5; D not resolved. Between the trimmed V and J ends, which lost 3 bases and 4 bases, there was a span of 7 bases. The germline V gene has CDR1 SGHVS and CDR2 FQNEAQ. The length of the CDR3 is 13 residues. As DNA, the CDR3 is TGTGCCAGCAGCTTTGACTCAAATCAGCCCCAGCATTTT. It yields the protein CASSFDSNQPQHF.

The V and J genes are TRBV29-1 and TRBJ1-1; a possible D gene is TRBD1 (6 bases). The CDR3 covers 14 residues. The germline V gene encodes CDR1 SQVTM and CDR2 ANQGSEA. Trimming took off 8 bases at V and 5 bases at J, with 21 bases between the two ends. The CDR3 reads CSSGTGRLGTEAFF. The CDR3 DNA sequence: TGCAGCTCGGGCACAGGGCGACTGGGGACTGAAGCTTTCTTT.

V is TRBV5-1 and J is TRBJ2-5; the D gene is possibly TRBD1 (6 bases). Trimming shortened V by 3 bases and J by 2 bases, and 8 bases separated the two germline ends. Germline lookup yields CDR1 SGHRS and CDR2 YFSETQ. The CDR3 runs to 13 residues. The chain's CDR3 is CASSSGQQETQYF. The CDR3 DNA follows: TGCGCCAGCAGCTCCGGACAGCAAGAGACCCAGTACTTC.

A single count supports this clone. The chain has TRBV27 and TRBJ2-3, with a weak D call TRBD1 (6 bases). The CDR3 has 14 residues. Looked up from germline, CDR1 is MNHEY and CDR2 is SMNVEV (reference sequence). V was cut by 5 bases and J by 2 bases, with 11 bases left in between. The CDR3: CASSRDIFTDTQYF. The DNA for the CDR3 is TGTGCCAGCAGTAGGGACATTTTCACAGATACGCAGTATTTT.

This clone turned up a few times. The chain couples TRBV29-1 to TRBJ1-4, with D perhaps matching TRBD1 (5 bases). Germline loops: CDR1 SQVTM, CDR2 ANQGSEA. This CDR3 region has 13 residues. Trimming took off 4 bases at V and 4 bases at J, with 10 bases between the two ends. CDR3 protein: CSVVDRSNEKLFF. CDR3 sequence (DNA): TGCAGCGTTGTTGACAGAAGTAATGAAAAACTGTTTTTT.

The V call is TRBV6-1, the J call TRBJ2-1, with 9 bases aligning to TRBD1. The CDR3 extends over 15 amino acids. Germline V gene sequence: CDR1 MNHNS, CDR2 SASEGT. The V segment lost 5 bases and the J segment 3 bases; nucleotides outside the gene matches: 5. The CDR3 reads CASSNPGQGYNEQFF. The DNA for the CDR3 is TGTGCCAGCAGTAACCCGGGACAGGGCTACAATGAGCAGTTCTTC.